A single sample is the source of the 21 T cell receptor beta chains below, sequenced in a study of blood T cell repertoires in COVID-19. Measured with immunoSEQ multiplex PCR; TCRdb has only the in-frame clones, and not every one. Of around 200,000 clones listed, approximately 80% are singletons. The sample comprised peripheral blood. The receptors originated from a human donor in a cohort sampled during active COVID-19.

This clone was observed a single time. The chain uses TRBV4-1 and TRBJ1-2; 9 nucleotides match TRBD1. Trimming cost V 3 bases and J 8 bases; bases outside gene matches: 16. The CDR3 length is 17 residues. CDR1 is MGHRA, CDR2 YSYEKL, per germline. The CDR3 spells CASSHRDREVMREGYTF. CDR3 DNA: TGCGCCAGCAGCCACAGGGACAGGGAGGTCATGAGGGAAGGCTACACCTTC.

The rearrangement joins TRBV4-1 to TRBJ2-2, with 12 bases lining up with TRBD1. CDR3 length: 15 residues. Trimming at V came to 2 bases and at J to 11 bases, leaving 6 bases not matched to a gene. Germline-derived CDR1 and CDR2 are MGHRA and YSYEKL. The CDR3 spells CASSQPRDRGRELFF. DNA of the CDR3: TGCGCCAGCAGCCAACCCCGGGACAGGGGGCGAGAGCTGTTTTTT.

V is TRBV19 and J is TRBJ2-7; D gene ambiguous. Germline loops: CDR1 LNHDA, CDR2 SQIVND (reference sequence). The CDR3 sequence is 15 residues long. V lost 1 base, J lost 0 bases, and 10 bases lay in between. CDR3 DNA: TGTGCCAGTAGTATAGGGGCAGCTTTCTCCTACGAGCAGTACTTC. Translation gives CASSIGAAFSYEQYF.

The chain uses TRBV10-2 and TRBJ1-5; 9 positions match TRBD1. Germline V gene lookup returns CDR1 WSHSY and CDR2 SAAADI. The V segment lost 4 bases and the J segment 5 bases; nucleotides outside the gene matches: 6. The CDR3 spans 15 residues. The CDR3 reads CASSATGGLHQPQHF. CDR3 coding DNA: TGCGCCAGCAGTGCTACAGGGGGCCTACATCAGCCCCAGCATTTT.

CDR3 sequence (DNA): TGCAGTGCTAGAGAAACAGAAAAACTGTTTTTT. Translation: CSARETEKLFF. The V call is TRBV20-1, the J call TRBJ1-4; no definite D call. Trimming removed 0 bases at V and 8 bases at J, with 4 bases between. CDR3 length: 11 residues. Germline V gene data show CDR1 as DFQATT and CDR2 as SNEGSKA (reference sequence).

This clone was counted between two and nine times. The V gene is TRBV18, the J gene TRBJ2-1, with 11 bases fitting TRBD2. This CDR3 comprises 16 residues. Germline V gives CDR1 KGHSH, CDR2 LQKENI. The V and J ends lost 2 bases and 3 bases, in that order; junction bases with no gene match: 3. CDR3 DNA sequence: TGTGCCAGCTCACCATCGACTAGCGGGAACTACAATGAGCAGTTCTTC. Its translation: CASSPSTSGNYNEQFF. The full variable domain, rest sourced from reference TRBV18 and TRBJ2-1, is NAGVMQNPRHLVRRRGQEARLRCSPMKGHSHVYWYRQLPEEGLKFMVYLQKENIIDESGMPKERFSAEFPKEGPSILRIQQVVRGDSAAYFCASSPSTSGNYNEQFFGPGTRLTVL.

The chain combines TRBV2 with TRBJ2-5; D may be TRBD1 (6 bases). The CDR3 runs to 14 residues. Germline loops: CDR1 SNHLY, CDR2 FYNNEI. The V gene lost 3 bases and the J gene lost 5 bases, with 13 bases spanning the gap. Written as DNA, the CDR3 is TGTGCCAGCAGTGACGGCAGGGGTAAGGAGACCCAGTACTTC. Its protein product is CASSDGRGKETQYF.

This clone was picked up one time. The rearrangement links TRBV2 to TRBJ1-1; no reliable D call. Trimming shortened V by 6 bases and J by 4 bases, and 9 bases separated the two germline ends. The CDR3 totals 12 residues. Per germline, CDR1 SNHLY and CDR2 FYNNEI. Written as DNA, the CDR3 is TGTGCCAGCAGCTACAGTGTCACTGAAGCTTTCTTT. It yields the protein CASSYSVTEAFF.

This clone was picked up one time. J is TRBJ2-1 and V is TRBV10-1; 10 bases align to TRBD1. V lost 11 bases and J lost 8; bases outside the gene matches: 9. Germline V CDR1 and CDR2: WNHNN, SYGVQD (reference sequence). The CDR3 runs to 13 residues. The CDR3 DNA is TGCGCCGGCCCCGGGACAGGGGACCATGAGCAGTTCTTC. This sequence encodes CAGPGTGDHEQFF.

This clone has only one observation. The gene calls are TRBV7-9 and TRBJ2-1; D is possibly TRBD2 (6 bases). The CDR3 totals 15 residues. The V end was cut by 4 bases, the J end by 4 bases, with 14 bases between. CDR1 and CDR2 from the germline V gene are SEHNR and FQNEAQ (reference sequence). The CDR3 bases are TGTGCCAGCAGCTCCGGGACTGTTCTGTACAATGAGCAGTTCTTC. This gives the protein CASSSGTVLYNEQFF.

The chain links TRBV2 to TRBJ2-6; TRBD2 is a possible D gene (5 bases). The CDR3 runs to 17 residues. Trimming removed 7 bases at V and 0 bases at J, with 16 bases between. Germline CDR1 is SNHLY and CDR2 is FYNNEI. In DNA form, the CDR3 reads TGTGCCAGCACCATCGAGGCTGACTACTCTGGGGCCAACGTCCTGACTTTC. Translating gives CASTIEADYSGANVLTF.

This chain uses TRBV13 with TRBJ1-6; TRBD1 matches at 9 bases. Germline V lookup: CDR1 PRHDT, CDR2 FYEKMQ (reference sequence). The ends lost 4 bases at V and 7 bases at J; junction bases unmatched: 5. The CDR3 has 15 residues. The CDR3 loop is CASSSGQGVNSPLHF. DNA of the CDR3: TGTGCCAGCAGCTCGGGACAGGGAGTCAATTCACCCCTCCACTTT.

As to this clone: Possible read error: a much larger clone is one base away. Additional DNA sequences in this sample encode the identical CDR3. In DNA form, the CDR3 reads TGCGCCAGCAGCTTGGACACTAACTATGGCTACACCTTC. It yields the protein CASSLDTNYGYTF. The V gene is TRBV5-1, the J gene TRBJ1-2; D not certain. The CDR3 has 13 residues. The ends were cut back, 0 bases at V and 0 bases at J, with 3 bases in the middle. The V gene's germline CDR1 is SGHRS and CDR2 YFSETQ.

The CDR3: CASSLGSGTGFSEQYF. CDR3 coding DNA: TGCGCCAGCAGCTTGGGGTCCGGGACAGGTTTCTCCGAGCAGTACTTC. V usage is TRBV5-1 and J usage is TRBJ2-7; 8 bases are a match to TRBD1. The CDR3 contains 16 residues. The V gene end was trimmed by 0 bases and the J gene end by 6 bases; junction bases not matched to a gene: 11. Germline loops: CDR1 SGHRS, CDR2 YFSETQ.

V usage is TRBV27 and J usage is TRBJ2-7; D not resolved. There are 15 residues in the CDR3. From germline, CDR1 is MNHEY and CDR2 SMNVEV (reference sequence). Trimming pared 4 bases from V and 3 bases from J, leaving 16 bases between. The CDR3 region is CASSSFSTPLYEQYF. The DNA for the CDR3 is TGTGCCAGCAGTTCGTTCTCGACACCCCTCTACGAGCAGTACTTC.

The V gene is TRBV10-3, the J gene TRBJ2-1; TRBD2 matches 14 bases. The germline V gene has CDR1 ENHRY and CDR2 SYGVKD. The CDR3 is 16 residues long. The ends lost 6 bases at V and 8 bases at J; junction bases unmatched: 9. As DNA, the CDR3 is TGTGCCATCAGGCGGACTAGCGGGGGGTCGGGCGATGAGCAGTTCTTC. Its protein product is CAIRRTSGGSGDEQFF.

This chain links TRBV30 with TRBJ1-6, with D unresolved. The V end was cut by 5 bases, the J end by 10 bases, with 15 bases between. The length of the CDR3 is 13 residues. Germline V CDR1 and CDR2: GTSNPN, SVGIG (reference sequence). In DNA, the CDR3 is TGTGCCTGGGTAGGGAGACGTGCCTCACCCCTCCACTTT. Its translation: CAWVGRRASPLHF.

This chain joins TRBV19 and TRBJ1-1; 9 nucleotides align to TRBD1. In germline, CDR1 is LNHDA, CDR2 SQIVND (reference sequence). The CDR3 spans 15 residues. After removal of 3 bases from V and 5 bases from J, the junction contained 7 bases not matched to a gene. CDR3 nucleotides: TGTGCCAGTAGTATGGACAGGGGCCTCTTTACTGAAGCTTTCTTT. This encodes CASSMDRGLFTEAFF.

The chain employs TRBV7-2 and TRBJ2-7; 8 bases agree with TRBD1. The CDR3 spans 15 residues. Germline values: CDR1 SGHTA, CDR2 FQGNSA. The trim removed 5 bases at V and 2 bases at J, leaving 8 bases unmatched. This CDR3 reads CASSPQGDDAYEQYF. The CDR3, as DNA: TGTGCCAGCAGCCCACAGGGGGATGATGCCTACGAGCAGTACTTC.

The chain uses TRBV13 and TRBJ1-6, with D maybe TRBD1 (6 bases). The CDR3 is 14 amino acids. Germline assignment: CDR1 PRHDT and CDR2 FYEKMQ (reference sequence). Between the trimmed V and J ends, which lost 4 bases and 7 bases, there was a span of 11 bases. The CDR3 here is CASSYQGTNSPLHF. CDR3 sequence (DNA): TGTGCCAGCAGCTATCAGGGGACCAATTCACCCCTCCACTTT.

The genes are TRBV28 and TRBJ2-3, with 7 bases lining up with TRBD2. V lost 5 bases, J lost 1 base, and 9 bases stayed unmatched. This CDR3 spans 16 amino acids. Germline values: CDR1 MDHEN, CDR2 SYDVKM. For the CDR3, the DNA is TGTGCCAGCAGTCGACCTGGGGGAGGGGGCACAGATACGCAGTATTTT. Amino acids: CASSRPGGGGTDTQYF.